This T cell receptor (beta chain) was captured in a study of OX40 agonist ivuxolimab in advanced cancers. V was clipped by 2 bases and J by 2 bases, with 6 bases between them. Germline V gives CDR1 GTSNPN, CDR2 SVGIG (reference sequence). The CDR3 runs 12 residues. Clones were read by immunoSEQ multiplex PCR, and TCRdb kept only the in-frame ones, dropping some. The data contain approximately 28,000 clones, about 83% of them singletons. This clonotype was obtained from an adult with an advanced solid tumor such as melanoma, head and neck, liver or kidney cancer. The chain recombines TRBV30 with TRBJ2-5, with D uncertain. Source: CD4+ or CD8+ T cells sorted from blood, taken in a trial of the OX40 agonist ivuxolimab. The CDR3 DNA sequence: TGTGCCTGGAGTCGAGAGCAAGAGACCCAGTACTTC. It encodes CAWSREQETQYF. The full variable domain, its missing parts supplied by reference TRBV30 and TRBJ2-5, is SQTIHQWPATLVQPVGSPLSLECTVEGTSNPNLYWYRQAAGRGLQLLFYSVGIGQISSEVPQNLSASRPQDRQFILSSKKLLLSDSGFYLCAWSREQETQYFGPGTRLLVL.